This T cell receptor beta chain was retrieved from a study of cytomegalovirus exposure and HLA in healthy donors. Concerning this clone itself: Its antigen is not identified.

Study-wide points: Sequencing had likely introduced a cluster of highly shared sequence variants as an artifact. Overall, approximately 150 TCR beta chains were annotated as cytomegalovirus-associated.

The PCR was carried out with 60 Vbeta primers and 13 Jbeta primers. Method: immunoSEQ multiplex PCR; TCRdb's copy keeps in-frame clones and lacks some. The repertoire consists of 75,000 to 95,000 clones, with roughly 60% occurring once and the leading ten covering under 25%. The CDR3 totals 16 residues. Germline loops: CDR1 LNHDA, CDR2 SQIVND (reference sequence). V gave up 7 bases and J gave up 5 bases; unmatched junction bases: 15. The sample comprised PBMCs. This chain connects TRBV19 to TRBJ2-5; 8 bases fit TRBD2. The clonotype comes from a woman aged 45 to 65 in good health and CMV-seropositive. CDR3 in DNA: TGTGCCAGTAATTCCGGGACTAGAGGATCGAGTGAGACCCAGTACTTC. This codes for CASNSGTRGSSETQYF.